Following are 2 T cell receptor beta chains from one sample sequenced in a study of human T cells and chemical hapten exposure. The study extracted total RNA from unfractionated whole blood. A single record per CDR3 protein comes from TCRdb applying MiXCR to the 5' RACE reads. This sample has about 120,000 distinct CDR3 sequences; approximately 20% occur once, and the top ten carry around 3%. The receptors shown here come from a human donor in good health.

This clonotype showed up just a few times. The V gene is TRBV6-5, the J gene TRBJ1-4; possible D gene TRBD1, 5 bases. The germline V gene encodes CDR1 MNHEY and CDR2 SVGAGI. The V and J ends lost 6 bases and 8 bases respectively, with 19 bases between them. The CDR3 sequence is 15 residues long. CDR3 sequence (DNA): TGTGCCAGCAGGCCCGACGGTTCGGGACGAGAAAAACTGTTTTTT. Its translation is CASRPDGSGREKLFF.

The chain has TRBV9 and TRBJ1-1; no firm D call. The germline V gene has CDR1 SGDLS and CDR2 YYNGEE. The CDR3 contains 14 residues. The germline V and J ends were trimmed by 3 bases and 5 bases, with 14 bases remaining between them. CDR3 loop: CASSASLVRTEAFF. The CDR3 coding sequence is TGTGCCAGCAGCGCGAGCCTAGTGAGGACTGAAGCTTTCTTT.